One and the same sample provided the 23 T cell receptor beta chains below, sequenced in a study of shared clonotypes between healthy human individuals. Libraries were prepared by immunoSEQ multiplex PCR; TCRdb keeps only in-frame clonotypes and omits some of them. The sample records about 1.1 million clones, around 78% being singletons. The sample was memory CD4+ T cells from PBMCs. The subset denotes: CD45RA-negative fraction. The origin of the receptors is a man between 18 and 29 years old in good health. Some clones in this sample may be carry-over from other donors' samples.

The CDR3 DNA reads TGTGCCAGCTGGGGGGCAGGTAGGAACGAGCAGTACTTC. Protein: CASWGAGRNEQYF. V gene TRBV2 combines with J gene TRBJ2-7; D could derive from TRBD1 or TRBD2 (6 bases each). In germline, CDR1 is SNHLY, CDR2 FYNNEI. The CDR3 covers 13 residues. Trimming left V 8 bases short and J 5 bases short, with 16 bases between.

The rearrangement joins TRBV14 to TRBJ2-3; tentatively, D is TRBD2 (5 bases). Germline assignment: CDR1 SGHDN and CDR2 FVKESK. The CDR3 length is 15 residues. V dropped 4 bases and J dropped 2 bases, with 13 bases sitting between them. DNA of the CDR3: TGTGCCAGCAGCCGGCCGGGAACTCACACAGATACGCAGTATTTT. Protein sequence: CASSRPGTHTDTQYF.

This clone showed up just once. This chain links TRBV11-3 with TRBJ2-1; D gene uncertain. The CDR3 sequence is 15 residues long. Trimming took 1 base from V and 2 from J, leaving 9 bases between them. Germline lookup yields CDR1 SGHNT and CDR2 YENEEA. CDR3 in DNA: TGTGCCAGCAGCTTAGGCGATGCCCCCTACAATGAGCAGTTCTTC. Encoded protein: CASSLGDAPYNEQFF. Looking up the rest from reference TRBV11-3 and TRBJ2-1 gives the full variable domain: EAGVVQSPRYKIIEKKQPVAFWCNPISGHNTLYWYLQNLGQGPELLIRYENEEAVDDSQLPKDRFSAERLKGVDSTLKIQPAELGDSAVYLCASSLGDAPYNEQFFGPGTRLTVL.

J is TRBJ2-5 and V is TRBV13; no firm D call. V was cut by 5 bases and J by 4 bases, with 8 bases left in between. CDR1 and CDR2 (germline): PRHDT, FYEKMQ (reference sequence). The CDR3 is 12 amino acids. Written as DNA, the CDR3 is TGTGCCAGCAGCCCCCTACGAGAGACCCAGTACTTC. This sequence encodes CASSPLRETQYF.

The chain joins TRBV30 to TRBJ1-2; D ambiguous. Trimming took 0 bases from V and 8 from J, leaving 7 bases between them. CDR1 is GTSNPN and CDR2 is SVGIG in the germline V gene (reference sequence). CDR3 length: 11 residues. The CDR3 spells CAWSVWRGYTF. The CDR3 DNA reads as TGTGCCTGGAGTGTATGGAGGGGCTACACCTTC. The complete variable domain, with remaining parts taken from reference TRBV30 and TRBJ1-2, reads SQTIHQWPATLVQPVGSPLSLECTVEGTSNPNLYWYRQAAGRGLQLLFYSVGIGQISSEVPQNLSASRPQDRQFILSSKKLLLSDSGFYLCAWSVWRGYTFGSGTRLTVV.

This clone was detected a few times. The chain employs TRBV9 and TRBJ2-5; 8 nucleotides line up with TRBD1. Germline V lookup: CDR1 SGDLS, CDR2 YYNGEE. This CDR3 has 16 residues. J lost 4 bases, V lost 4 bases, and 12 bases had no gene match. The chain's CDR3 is CASSSKDRGSRETQYF. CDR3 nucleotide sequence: TGTGCCAGCAGCTCAAAAGACAGGGGTTCGAGAGAGACCCAGTACTTC.

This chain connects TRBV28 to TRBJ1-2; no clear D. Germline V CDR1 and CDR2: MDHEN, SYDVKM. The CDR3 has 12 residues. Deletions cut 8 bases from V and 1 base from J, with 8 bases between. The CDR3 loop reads CASLWGNYGYTF. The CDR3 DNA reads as TGTGCCAGCCTATGGGGTAACTATGGCTACACCTTC.

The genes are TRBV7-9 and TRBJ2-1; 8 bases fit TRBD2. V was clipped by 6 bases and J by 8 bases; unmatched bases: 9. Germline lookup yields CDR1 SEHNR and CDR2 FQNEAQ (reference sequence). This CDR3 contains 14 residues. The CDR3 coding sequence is TGTGCCAGCAGACCGGGACTAGTTATCGATGAGCAGTTCTTC. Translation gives CASRPGLVIDEQFF. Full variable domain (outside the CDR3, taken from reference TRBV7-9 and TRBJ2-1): DTGVSQNPRHKITKRGQNVTFRCDPISEHNRLYWYRQTLGQGPEFLTYFQNEAQLEKSRLLSDRFSAERPKGSFSTLEIQRTEQGDSAMYLCASRPGLVIDEQFFGPGTRLTVL.

CDR3 amino acids: CAWSGDRTFSGNTIYF. The DNA for the CDR3 is TGTGCCTGGAGTGGGGACAGGACCTTCTCTGGAAACACCATATATTTT. The rearrangement uses TRBV30 and TRBJ1-3; 8 bases are a match to TRBD1. Trimming removed 1 base from V and 0 bases from J; junction bases left unmatched: 5. The CDR3 length is 16 residues. Germline V gene lookup returns CDR1 GTSNPN and CDR2 SVGIG (reference sequence).

The CDR3 loop reads CASSYSSASYEQYF. The CDR3 DNA sequence: TGTGCCAGCAGTTACTCATCCGCATCCTACGAGCAGTACTTC. This chain joins TRBV6-5 and TRBJ2-7; the D is unclear. The V end was cut by 0 bases, the J end by 1 base, with 7 bases between. The CDR3 runs 14 residues. CDR1 and CDR2 (germline): MNHEY, SVGAGI.

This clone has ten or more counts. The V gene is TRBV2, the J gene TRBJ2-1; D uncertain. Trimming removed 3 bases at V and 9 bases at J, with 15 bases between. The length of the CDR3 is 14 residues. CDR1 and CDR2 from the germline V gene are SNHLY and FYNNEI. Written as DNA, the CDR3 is TGTGCCAGCAGTGACGTCGGAGCGTATGGTGAGCAGTTCTTC. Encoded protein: CASSDVGAYGEQFF.

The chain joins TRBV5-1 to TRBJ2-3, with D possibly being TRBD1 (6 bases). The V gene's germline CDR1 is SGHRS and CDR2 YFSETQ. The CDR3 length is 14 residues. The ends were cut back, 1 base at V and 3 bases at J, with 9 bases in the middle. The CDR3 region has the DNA TGCGCCAGCAGCTTGTGGGGGCTGACAGATACGCAGTATTTT. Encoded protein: CASSLWGLTDTQYF.

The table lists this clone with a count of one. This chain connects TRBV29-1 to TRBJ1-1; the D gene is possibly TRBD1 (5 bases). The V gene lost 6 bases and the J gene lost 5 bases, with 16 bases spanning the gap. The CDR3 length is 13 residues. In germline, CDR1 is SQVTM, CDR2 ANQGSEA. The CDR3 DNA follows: TGCAGCGTCCTCGCACAGGCAGGGACTGAAGCTTTCTTT. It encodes CSVLAQAGTEAFF.

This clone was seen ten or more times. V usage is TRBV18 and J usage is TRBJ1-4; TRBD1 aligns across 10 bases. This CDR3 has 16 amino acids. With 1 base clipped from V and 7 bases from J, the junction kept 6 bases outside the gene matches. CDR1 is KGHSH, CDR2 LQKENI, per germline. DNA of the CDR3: TGTGCCAGCTCACCACTTTCAGGACAGGGGGGTGAAAAACTGTTTTTT. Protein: CASSPLSGQGGEKLFF.

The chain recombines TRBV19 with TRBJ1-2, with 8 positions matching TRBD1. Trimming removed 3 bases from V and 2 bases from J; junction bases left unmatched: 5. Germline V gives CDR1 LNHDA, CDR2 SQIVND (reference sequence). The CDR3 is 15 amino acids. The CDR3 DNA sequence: TGTGCCAGTAGTATCCCAGGGGGCGGCAACTATGGCTACACCTTC. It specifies CASSIPGGGNYGYTF.

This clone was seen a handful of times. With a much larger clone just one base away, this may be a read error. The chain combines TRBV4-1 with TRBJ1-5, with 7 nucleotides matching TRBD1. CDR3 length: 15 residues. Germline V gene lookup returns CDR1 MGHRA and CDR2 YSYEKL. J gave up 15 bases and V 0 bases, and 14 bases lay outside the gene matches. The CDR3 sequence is CASSQEPTGQPVSHF. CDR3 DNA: TGCGCCAGCAGCCAAGAACCGACAGGGCAGCCGGTTTCGCATTTT.

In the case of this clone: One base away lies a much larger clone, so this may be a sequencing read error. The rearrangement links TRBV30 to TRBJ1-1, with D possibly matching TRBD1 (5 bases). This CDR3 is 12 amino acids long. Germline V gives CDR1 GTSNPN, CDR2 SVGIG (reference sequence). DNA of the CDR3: TGTGCCTGGAAGCGGGGGTCCACTGGAGCTTTCTTT. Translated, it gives CAWKRGSTGAFF. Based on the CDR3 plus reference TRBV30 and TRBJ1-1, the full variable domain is SQTIHQWPATLVQPVGSPLSLECTVEGTSNPNLYWYRQAAGRGLQLLFYSVGIGQISSEVPQNLSASRPQDRQFILSSKKLLLSDSGFYLCAWKRGSTGAFFGQGTRLTVV.

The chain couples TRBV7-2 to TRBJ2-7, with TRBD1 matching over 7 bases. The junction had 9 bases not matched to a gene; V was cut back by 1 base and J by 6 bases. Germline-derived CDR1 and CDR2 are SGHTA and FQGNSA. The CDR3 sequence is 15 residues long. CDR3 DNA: TGTGCCAGCAGCTTAGACGCGACAGGGTTTCGCGAGCAGTACTTC. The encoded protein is CASSLDATGFREQYF.

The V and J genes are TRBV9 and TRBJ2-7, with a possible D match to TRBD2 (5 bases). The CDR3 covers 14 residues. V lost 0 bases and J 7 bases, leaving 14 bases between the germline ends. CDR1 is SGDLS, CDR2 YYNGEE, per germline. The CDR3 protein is CASSVGAQSGEQYF. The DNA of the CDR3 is TGTGCCAGCAGCGTAGGCGCGCAGTCGGGGGAGCAGTACTTC.

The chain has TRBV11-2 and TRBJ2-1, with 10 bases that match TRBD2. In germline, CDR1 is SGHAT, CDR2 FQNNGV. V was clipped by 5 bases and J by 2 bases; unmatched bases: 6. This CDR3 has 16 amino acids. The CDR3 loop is CASSRLAGVPYNEQFF. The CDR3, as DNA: TGTGCCAGCAGCCGTCTAGCGGGAGTCCCCTACAATGAGCAGTTCTTC.

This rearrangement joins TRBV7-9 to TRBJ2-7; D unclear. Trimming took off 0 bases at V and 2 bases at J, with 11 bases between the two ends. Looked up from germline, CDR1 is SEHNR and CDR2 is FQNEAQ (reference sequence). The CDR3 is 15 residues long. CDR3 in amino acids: CASSLARDMAYEQYF. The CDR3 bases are TGTGCCAGCAGCTTAGCGCGAGACATGGCCTACGAGCAGTACTTC.

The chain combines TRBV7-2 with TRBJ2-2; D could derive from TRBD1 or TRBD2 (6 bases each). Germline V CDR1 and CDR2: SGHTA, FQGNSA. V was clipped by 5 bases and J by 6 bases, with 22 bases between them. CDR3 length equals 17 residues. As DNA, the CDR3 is TGTGCCAGCAGCACCCGAAGCCGCTTTCGGGGGCCCGGGGAGCTGTTTTTT. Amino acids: CASSTRSRFRGPGELFF. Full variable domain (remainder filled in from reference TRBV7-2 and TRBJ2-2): GAGVSQSPSNKVTEKGKDVELRCDPISGHTALYWYRQSLGQGLEFLIYFQGNSAPDKSGLPSDRFSAERTGGSVSTLTIQRTQQEDSAVYLCASSTRSRFRGPGELFFGEGSRLTVL.

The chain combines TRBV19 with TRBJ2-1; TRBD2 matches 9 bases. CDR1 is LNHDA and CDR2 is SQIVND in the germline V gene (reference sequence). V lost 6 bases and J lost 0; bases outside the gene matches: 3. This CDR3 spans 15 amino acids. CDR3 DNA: TGTGCCAGTAGGATTAGCGGGAGCTCCTACAATGAGCAGTTCTTC. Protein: CASRISGSSYNEQFF.